The rows below give T cell receptor beta chains drawn from one sample of a study of T-cell reconstitution after alpha-beta-depleted transplantation in children. MiXCR was run by TCRdb on the PCR reads, yielding one entry per CDR3 protein. The sample lists some 81,000 distinct CDR3 sequences, around 14% occurring once. The sequences come from PBMCs, mostly from graft donor cells, collected 180 days after TCRalphabeta/CD19-depleted stem cell transplant. The receptor set was obtained from a male patient aged 2 to 10 who had a stem cell transplant for acute lymphoblastic leukemia, so the T cells may come from the graft donor. CDR3s include the opening cysteine and the closing phenylalanine or tryptophan. Each record gives: CDR3 DNA, CDR3 protein, J gene, clone size, V gene, D gene. D genes are given only for firm matches. Only some rows state a clone size, as once, few, many or a class for expanded clones.

DNA: TGTGCCAGCAGTTTACAGTTGATCGGAGGGGGGAGGCCCCAGCATTTT; CDR3: CASSLQLIGGGRPQHF; J: TRBJ1-5; size: few; V: TRBV28; D: .
DNA: TGTGCCAGCAGCGCTCGGGGATACGAGTCACCCCTCCACTTT; CDR3: CASSARGYESPLHF; J: TRBJ1-6; size: .; V: TRBV6-2/TRBV6-3; D: .
DNA: TGTGCCAGCACTACGGGAGCTCAAGAGACCCAGTACTTC; CDR3: CASTTGAQETQYF; J: TRBJ2-5; size: .; V: TRBV28; D: .
DNA: TGTGCCAGCACCGAGGCAGGGGACGCAGATACGCAGTATTTT; CDR3: CASTEAGDADTQYF; J: TRBJ2-3; size: few; V: TRBV7-9; D: .
DNA: TGTGCTAGCAGCGCGGGACTCTCCTACAATGAGCAGTTCTTC; CDR3: CASSAGLSYNEQFF; J: TRBJ2-1; size: few; V: TRBV7-7; D: .
DNA: TGTGCCAGCAGCTTTGATCTCAGCAATCAGCCCCAGCATTTT; CDR3: CASSFDLSNQPQHF; J: TRBJ1-5; size: many; V: TRBV7-9; D: .
DNA: TGCGCCAGCAAGGTTGCCCATGTGGAGACCCAGTACTTC; CDR3: CASKVAHVETQYF; J: TRBJ2-5; size: .; V: TRBV5-1; D: .
DNA: TGCGCCAGCAGCCAGGGACTAGCGGGAACAGATACGCAGTATTTT; CDR3: CASSQGLAGTDTQYF; J: TRBJ2-3; size: few; V: TRBV4-3; D: TRBD2
DNA: TGCAGTGCCTACCCTAGCGGGAGATCGAATGAGCAGTTCTTC; CDR3: CSAYPSGRSNEQFF; J: TRBJ2-1; size: .; V: TRBV20-1; D: TRBD2
DNA: TGTGCCACCAGTGACGCCGGGACTAGCGGACTACAAGAGACCCAGTACTTC; CDR3: CATSDAGTSGLQETQYF; J: TRBJ2-5; size: few; V: TRBV24-1; D: TRBD2
DNA: TGTGCCAGCAGCCATCGAGACAAGGGGAACACTGAAGCTTTCTTT; CDR3: CASSHRDKGNTEAFF; J: TRBJ1-1; size: few; V: TRBV14; D: .
DNA: TGTGCCAGCAGCCCCCGGGACAGGGGGCTAGCCAAAAACATTCAGTACTTC; CDR3: CASSPRDRGLAKNIQYF; J: TRBJ2-4; size: few; V: TRBV7-2; D: TRBD1
DNA: TGTGCCACCAGTACAGGGGGCGGGGAGACCCAGTACTTC; CDR3: CATSTGGGETQYF; J: TRBJ2-5; size: medium-sized; V: TRBV24-1; D: TRBD1
DNA: TGTGCCACCAGTGATTCCGACAGGCGGAACATTCAGTACTTC; CDR3: CATSDSDRRNIQYF; J: TRBJ2-4; size: .; V: TRBV24-1; D: .
DNA: TGTGCCAGCAGCCTAGGGACTAGCGGGAGGGCCTACAATGAGCAGTTCTTC; CDR3: CASSLGTSGRAYNEQFF; J: TRBJ2-1; size: few; V: TRBV7-8; D: TRBD2
DNA: TGTGCCAGTAGCGGGGGGGCCGGAGATACGCAGTATTTT; CDR3: CASSGGAGDTQYF; J: TRBJ2-3; size: .; V: TRBV11-2; D: TRBD2
DNA: TGTGCCAGCAGCTTAGAAGCGGGGGGGCCGGCAGATACGCAGTATTTT; CDR3: CASSLEAGGPADTQYF; J: TRBJ2-3; size: medium-sized; V: TRBV11-2; D: TRBD2
DNA: TGTGCCAGCAGCTCCCCCTTCACAGATACGCAGTATTTT; CDR3: CASSSPFTDTQYF; J: TRBJ2-3; size: many; V: TRBV7-6; D: .
DNA: TGCAGCGTTGACGGACAGGGGAAAGACGAGCAGTACTTC; CDR3: CSVDGQGKDEQYF; J: TRBJ2-7; size: few; V: TRBV29-1; D: TRBD1
DNA: TGTGCCAGCAGTGAAGGTGGTAGCCTCAAGAATCAGCCCCAGCATTTT; CDR3: CASSEGGSLKNQPQHF; J: TRBJ1-5; size: few; V: TRBV25-1; D: .
DNA: TGCGCCAGTGGCTTCTCTGGGGCCAACGTCCTGACTTTC; CDR3: CASGFSGANVLTF; J: TRBJ2-6; size: many; V: TRBV5-1; D: .
DNA: TGTGCCAGCAGACAGACAGGGTCCAATGAAAAACTGTTTTTT; CDR3: CASRQTGSNEKLFF; J: TRBJ1-4; size: .; V: TRBV7-2; D: TRBD1
DNA: TGCGCCAGCAGCCAGGAATATACGGTGAACACTGAAGCTTTCTTT; CDR3: CASSQEYTVNTEAFF; J: TRBJ1-1; size: .; V: TRBV4-3; D: .
DNA: TGCGCCAGCAGCACCGCCATTACAGATAACACTGAAGCTTTCTTT; CDR3: CASSTAITDNTEAFF; J: TRBJ1-1; size: few; V: TRBV5-1; D: .
DNA: TGTGCCATCAGTGAGTCGGGAAAGCCAACGTACTATGGCTACACCTTC; CDR3: CAISESGKPTYYGYTF; J: TRBJ1-2; size: few; V: TRBV10-3; D: .
DNA: TGCAGTGCTACCGGACTAGCGGCAACCTACGAGCAGTACTTC; CDR3: CSATGLAATYEQYF; J: TRBJ2-7; size: few; V: TRBV20-1; D: TRBD2
DNA: TGTGCCAGCAGTCCACAGCCCCGCTACGAGCAGTACTTC; CDR3: CASSPQPRYEQYF; J: TRBJ2-7; size: .; V: TRBV28; D: .
DNA: TGTGCCAGCAGCTCAGGGGGCCATCAGCCCCAGCATTTT; CDR3: CASSSGGHQPQHF; J: TRBJ1-5; size: .; V: TRBV9; D: TRBD1
DNA: TGCAGTCTATTCCCCGGGGCACTGGGAGAGCAGTACTTC; CDR3: CSLFPGALGEQYF; J: TRBJ2-7; size: few; V: TRBV20-1; D: .
DNA: TGCGCCAGCAGCCAATACTGGGACCCCCAAATCGGGGAGCTGTTTTTT; CDR3: CASSQYWDPQIGELFF; J: TRBJ2-2; size: .; V: TRBV4-3; D: .
DNA: TGTGCCAGCAGTTTATTGGTCGGGCTAGCGGTTTACGAGCAGTACTTC; CDR3: CASSLLVGLAVYEQYF; J: TRBJ2-7; size: many; V: TRBV27; D: TRBD2
DNA: TGCGCCAGCAGCTTGGGACTGAACCAAGAGACCCAGTACTTC; CDR3: CASSLGLNQETQYF; J: TRBJ2-5; size: many; V: TRBV5-1; D: .
DNA: TGCAGTGTAGGGAGGAGGATTAGCAATCAGCCCCAGCATTTT; CDR3: CSVGRRISNQPQHF; J: TRBJ1-5; size: .; V: TRBV20-1; D: .
DNA: TGTGCCAGCAGCCCCTTCGGGGGAACCGGGGATACGCAGTATTTT; CDR3: CASSPFGGTGDTQYF; J: TRBJ2-3; size: few; V: TRBV3-1; D: .
DNA: TGCAGTGCTAGAGGGGACAGGGTTCGGGGGACCGGGGAGCTGTTTTTT; CDR3: CSARGDRVRGTGELFF; J: TRBJ2-2; size: .; V: TRBV20-1; D: TRBD1
DNA: TGCAGCGTTTTAGGGAGCAGCACAGATACGCAGTATTTT; CDR3: CSVLGSSTDTQYF; J: TRBJ2-3; size: .; V: TRBV29-1; D: .
DNA: TGTGCCAGTAGTTGGGGGCGGGGGGAGACCCAGTACTTC; CDR3: CASSWGRGETQYF; J: TRBJ2-5; size: .; V: TRBV19; D: .